A single sample gave rise to the 22 T cell receptor beta chains below, sequenced in a study of cytomegalovirus exposure and HLA in healthy donors. The PCR had 60 Vbeta and 13 Jbeta primers. Sequencing used immunoSEQ multiplex PCR; TCRdb keeps in-frame clones, though not all of them. The table has 150,000 to 250,000 clones, around four fifths seen once. The sample consisted of PBMCs. The receptors here all came from a woman aged 45-65 years in good health and CMV-seropositive.

V usage is TRBV28 and J usage is TRBJ1-5; D gene unclear. The CDR3 sequence is 15 residues long. Germline loops: CDR1 MDHEN, CDR2 SYDVKM. V lost 6 bases and J 0 bases, leaving 12 bases between the germline ends. The DNA for the CDR3 is TGTGCCAGCAGACGAGGCGGAGATAGCAATCAGCCCCAGCATTTT. It is translated as CASRRGGDSNQPQHF.

The chain joins TRBV6-1 to TRBJ1-2; no clear D. Germline CDR1 MNHNS, CDR2 SASEGT. The V end lost 7 bases, the J end lost 0 bases, and 12 bases lay between the germline ends. CDR3 size: 14 residues. CDR3 DNA sequence: TGTGCCAGCAAACTCGGAGCGTCTAACTATGGCTACACCTTC. This encodes CASKLGASNYGYTF.

The chain carries TRBV4-2 and TRBJ2-2; tentatively, D is TRBD1 (6 bases). Per the germline V gene, CDR1 is LGHNA and CDR2 is YNFKEQ. Trimming cost V 0 bases and J 3 bases, with 14 bases left between them. The CDR3 has 17 residues. CDR3 nucleotide sequence: TGTGCCAGCAGCCAAGATGGCCGACAGGATGACACCGGGGAGCTGTTTTTT. Translated, it gives CASSQDGRQDDTGELFF.

V usage is TRBV10-2 and J usage is TRBJ2-2, with D possibly TRBD2 on 6 matching bases. With 3 bases removed from V and 4 bases from J, the gap between germline ends came to 15 bases. The CDR3 contains 16 residues. Looked up from germline, CDR1 is WSHSY and CDR2 is SAAADI. Here the CDR3 DNA reads TGCGCCAGCAGTGAACGGGCAGGGAGGACCACCGGGGAGCTGTTTTTT. It yields the protein CASSERAGRTTGELFF.

The chain links TRBV19 to TRBJ1-5, with D possibly TRBD1 on 6 matching bases. This CDR3 region has 16 residues. Germline V gene lookup returns CDR1 LNHDA and CDR2 SQIVND (reference sequence). The V and J ends lost 6 bases and 3 bases respectively, with 18 bases between them. This CDR3 reads CASSHQGQGLNQPQHF. The CDR3 region has the DNA TGTGCCAGTAGCCACCAGGGGCAGGGGCTCAATCAGCCCCAGCATTTT.

This clone is a singleton in its sample. The chain couples TRBV29-1 to TRBJ2-3, with D unresolved. V lost 6 bases and J 4 bases, leaving 17 bases between the germline ends. Germline CDR1 reads SQVTM; CDR2 reads ANQGSEA. CDR3 length: 14 amino acids. The CDR3 reads CSVQKSASPDTQYF. The CDR3 DNA reads as TGCAGCGTACAGAAATCTGCCTCGCCAGATACGCAGTATTTT.

The V call is TRBV28, the J call TRBJ2-1, with TRBD1 matching 8 bases. The length of the CDR3 is 14 residues. V shed 8 bases, J shed 7 bases, and the junction held 10 bases outside the gene matches. Germline V lookup: CDR1 MDHEN, CDR2 SYDVKM. The CDR3 coding sequence is TGTGCCAGCTGCCCAGGGGGCTTATTGAATGAGCAGTTCTTC. The encoded protein is CASCPGGLLNEQFF.

V and J are TRBV10-2 and TRBJ1-1; TRBD1 is a possible D gene (5 bases). CDR1 is WSHSY and CDR2 is SAAADI in the germline V gene. This CDR3 comprises 12 residues. Trimming removed 4 bases at V and 5 bases at J, with 8 bases between. The CDR3 nucleotides are TGCGCCAGCAGTGCGGGGGGGACTGAAGCTTTCTTT. Translating it yields CASSAGGTEAFF.

The CDR3: CSARESGTQYF. In nucleotides, the CDR3 is TGCAGTGCTAGAGAATCCGGTACGCAGTATTTT. The chain has TRBV20-1 and TRBJ2-3; D is uncertain. V gave up 0 bases and J gave up 8 bases, with 6 bases separating them. The germline gives CDR1 DFQATT, CDR2 SNEGSKA (reference sequence). The CDR3 consists of 11 residues.

The chain employs TRBV5-6 and TRBJ1-4, with 10 nucleotides matching TRBD1. Trimming removed 1 base from V and 8 bases from J; junction bases left unmatched: 11. The CDR3 covers 17 residues. From germline, CDR1 is SGHDT and CDR2 YYEEEE. The CDR3 sequence: CASSLRRTGGFEEKLFF. CDR3 sequence (DNA): TGTGCCAGCAGCTTGAGGCGGACAGGGGGGTTCGAAGAAAAACTGTTTTTT.

The chain carries TRBV7-2 and TRBJ2-1; 9 bases map to TRBD1. Germline V gene data show CDR1 as SGHTA and CDR2 as FQGNSA. The V segment lost 4 bases and the J segment 7 bases; nucleotides outside the gene matches: 8. This CDR3 is 15 amino acids long. CDR3: CASSSRTGASNEQFF. The DNA of the CDR3 is TGTGCCAGCAGCTCCAGGACAGGGGCGTCGAATGAGCAGTTCTTC.

The sample holds one count of this clone. The chain combines TRBV19 with TRBJ1-3; D remains ambiguous. The CDR3 has 14 residues. V was shortened by 5 bases and J by 0 bases, with 8 bases between the two germline ends. Germline V gene sequence: CDR1 LNHDA, CDR2 SQIVND (reference sequence). The CDR3 is CASSPGSSGNTIYF. DNA for the CDR3: TGTGCCAGTAGTCCAGGTAGCTCTGGAAACACCATATATTTT. The full variable domain, rest sourced from reference TRBV19 and TRBJ1-3, is DGGITQSPKYLFRKEGQNVTLSCEQNLNHDAMYWYRQDPGQGLRLIYYSQIVNDFQKGDIAEGYSVSREKKESFPLTVTSAQKNPTAFYLCASSPGSSGNTIYFGEGSWLTVV.

The rearrangement joins TRBV19 to TRBJ1-2; D is uncertain. CDR3 size: 13 residues. Germline V gene data show CDR1 as LNHDA and CDR2 as SQIVND (reference sequence). V lost 5 bases and J lost 8, with 15 bases in between. The CDR3 DNA sequence: TGTGCCAGTAGTCGACTTACCCCCCTAGGCTACACCTTC. Its translation is CASSRLTPLGYTF.

The CDR3 loop is CASSMTGSSYNEQFF. For the CDR3, the DNA is TGTGCCAGTAGTATGACAGGGAGCTCCTACAATGAGCAGTTCTTC. This chain joins TRBV19 and TRBJ2-1; 7 bases match TRBD1. This CDR3 is built from 15 residues. From germline, CDR1 is LNHDA and CDR2 SQIVND (reference sequence). The junction had 2 bases not matched to a gene; V was cut back by 3 bases and J by 0 bases.

The chain uses TRBV2 and TRBJ2-5; possibly TRBD2 for D (5 bases). With 4 bases removed from V and 7 bases from J, the gap between germline ends came to 7 bases. The CDR3 contains 11 residues. Germline CDR1 reads SNHLY; CDR2 reads FYNNEI. CDR3 sequence: CASSASGTQYF. The CDR3 DNA reads as TGTGCCAGCAGTGCGAGCGGGACCCAGTACTTC.

The chain is built from TRBV4-3 and TRBJ1-6; 10 nucleotides align to TRBD1. The CDR3 is 15 amino acids. Germline CDR1 LGHNA, CDR2 YSLEER. The V and J ends lost 3 bases and 9 bases, in that order; junction bases with no gene match: 5. CDR3 sequence: CASSHHDRGPSPLHF. The CDR3 nucleotides read TGCGCCAGCAGCCACCACGACAGGGGGCCTTCACCCCTCCACTTT.

The CDR3 region has the DNA TGTGCCAGTAGTATAGAAGAGGGGGCCAGGGTTACCGGGGAGCTGTTTTTT. This gives the protein CASSIEEGARVTGELFF. V is TRBV19 and J is TRBJ2-2; 7 nucleotides match TRBD1. The junction had 9 bases not matched to a gene; V was cut back by 0 bases and J by 5 bases. This CDR3 region has 17 residues. Looked up from germline, CDR1 is LNHDA and CDR2 is SQIVND (reference sequence).

This chain uses TRBV7-9 with TRBJ2-2; 9 nucleotides match TRBD2. Germline assignment: CDR1 SEHNR and CDR2 FQNEAQ (reference sequence). Trimming took 4 bases from V and 0 from J; bases not matched to a gene: 6. The CDR3 is made up of 17 amino acids. The CDR3 reads CASSSAGGTTNTGELFF. CDR3 nucleotide sequence: TGTGCCAGCAGCTCTGCGGGGGGGACTACGAACACCGGGGAGCTGTTTTTT.

The rearrangement uses TRBV5-1 and TRBJ1-2; TRBD1 matches 7 bases. With V trimmed by 4 bases and J by 2 bases, 2 bases remained unmatched. In germline, CDR1 is SGHRS, CDR2 YFSETQ. This CDR3 is 13 amino acids long. The CDR3 sequence is CASSGGQNYGYTF. The CDR3 DNA reads TGCGCCAGCAGCGGGGGACAGAACTATGGCTACACCTTC.

This rearrangement joins TRBV7-9 to TRBJ1-5; D may be TRBD1 (6 bases). V lost 1 base to trimming and J lost 6 bases, with 10 bases between them. This CDR3 has 14 residues. Germline CDR1 is SEHNR and CDR2 is FQNEAQ (reference sequence). CDR3 in amino acids: CASSLGQEFQPQHF. The CDR3 DNA sequence: TGTGCCAGCAGCTTAGGACAGGAGTTTCAGCCCCAGCATTTT. The variable domain in full, with the rest retrieved from reference TRBV7-9 and TRBJ1-5, is DTGVSQNPRHKITKRGQNVTFRCDPISEHNRLYWYRQTLGQGPEFLTYFQNEAQLEKSRLLSDRFSAERPKGSFSTLEIQRTEQGDSAMYLCASSLGQEFQPQHFGDGTRLSIL.

Comment on this clone: At one of its ends the junction is not consistent with the germline gene, which may arise from a read error. CDR3 in amino acids: CASSLGTGVRSGANGLTF. CDR3 nucleotides: TGTGCCAGCAGCTTAGGGACAGGGGTACGCTCTGGGGCCAACGGCCTGACTTTC. The rearrangement links TRBV13 to TRBJ2-6; 8 bases match TRBD1. The germline gives CDR1 PRHDT, CDR2 FYEKMQ (reference sequence). CDR3 length: 18 amino acids.

The chain joins TRBV6-1 to TRBJ1-2, with 8 bases fitting TRBD1. The germline V gene has CDR1 MNHNS and CDR2 SASEGT. The CDR3 extends over 19 amino acids. The V segment lost 0 bases and the J segment 3 bases; nucleotides outside the gene matches: 15. CDR3 region: CASSEARRGLVPIDYGYTF. Written as DNA, the CDR3 is TGTGCCAGCAGTGAAGCGCGCAGGGGGCTAGTCCCTATCGACTATGGCTACACCTTC.